This is a list of T cell receptor beta chains from one sample in a study of blood T cells in healthy people across ages. TCRdb ran MiXCR on the 5' RACE reads and lists one entry per CDR3 protein. The sample contains 600,000 to 800,000 distinct CDR3 sequences, more than 20% of which appear only once. Sequencing used blood. The receptors were gathered from a man aged 65-85 years in good health. Each CDR3 is given with its conserved first and last residue. The order of the fields is D gene, V gene, clone size, J gene, CDR3 DNA, CDR3 protein. D genes are given only for firm matches. Clone size is not always given. Where it is, it says once, few, many or a class for expanded clones.

D: .; V: TRBV10-3; size: .; J: TRBJ1-4; DNA: TGTGCCATCAGTGAATCGTCCGGGGGCAATGAAAAACTGTTTTTT; CDR3: CAISESSGGNEKLFF
D: .; V: TRBV20-1; size: .; J: TRBJ1-5; DNA: TGCAGTGCTAGGATTCCAAATCAGCCCCAGCATTTT; CDR3: CSARIPNQPQHF
D: .; V: TRBV29-1; size: .; J: TRBJ1-2; DNA: TGCAGTGTCCATGCCGGGACAAGTTATGGCTACACCTTC; CDR3: CSVHAGTSYGYTF
D: TRBD2; V: TRBV5-1; size: few; J: TRBJ2-3; DNA: TGCGCCAGCAGCCCCATGACTAGCTCCTTCGCAGATACGCAGTATTTT; CDR3: CASSPMTSSFADTQYF
D: .; V: TRBV6-2/TRBV6-3; size: .; J: TRBJ2-7; DNA: TGTGCCAGCAGAGACCTAGGTTCGAAGCAGTACTTC; CDR3: CASRDLGSKQYF
D: TRBD2; V: TRBV2; size: .; J: TRBJ2-1; DNA: TGTGCCAGCATCAGTCTGGCGGGAGGGGGGAATGAGCAGTTCTTC; CDR3: CASISLAGGGNEQFF
D: TRBD2; V: TRBV19; size: .; J: TRBJ2-3; DNA: TGTGCCAGTAGTAGCGGGAGGGAGACAGATACGCAGTATTTT; CDR3: CASSSGRETDTQYF
D: TRBD2; V: TRBV2; size: .; J: TRBJ2-7; DNA: TGTGCCAGCAGCTCACGCGGGCGGGAGAGGAACGAGCAGTACTTC; CDR3: CASSSRGRERNEQYF
D: TRBD1; V: TRBV27; size: .; J: TRBJ2-5; DNA: TGTGCCAGCACCCCATCGGGACAGCGGAGGACCCAGTACTTC; CDR3: CASTPSGQRRTQYF
D: .; V: TRBV5-1; size: many; J: TRBJ2-7; DNA: TGCGCCAGCAGTCCCTCCGGGATCTACGAGCAGTACTTC; CDR3: CASSPSGIYEQYF
D: TRBD2; V: TRBV28; size: few; J: TRBJ2-5; DNA: TGTGCCAGCAGTTTGTTAACGGGAGGGTCCCAAGAGACCCAGTACTTC; CDR3: CASSLLTGGSQETQYF
D: .; V: TRBV5-1; size: .; J: TRBJ2-3; DNA: TGCGCCAGCAGCTTGAGAGGGAGTTGGACAGATACGCAGTATTTT; CDR3: CASSLRGSWTDTQYF
D: .; V: TRBV3-1; size: .; J: TRBJ1-4; DNA: TGTGCCAGCAGCAAACTTAATGAAAAACTGTTTTTT; CDR3: CASSKLNEKLFF
D: TRBD1; V: TRBV27; size: many; J: TRBJ2-7; DNA: TGTGCCAGCAGTAGGGGACAGGGGGCGTACGAGCAGTACTTC; CDR3: CASSRGQGAYEQYF
D: TRBD1; V: TRBV28; size: few; J: TRBJ2-5; DNA: TGTGCCAGCAGTGGACAGGGCCGAAGTCGTGGAGAGACCCAGTACTTC; CDR3: CASSGQGRSRGETQYF
D: .; V: TRBV6-2/TRBV6-3; size: .; J: TRBJ2-1; DNA: TGTGCCAGCAGTTACCGCAGCGCGCGCTCCTACAATGAGCAGTTCTTC; CDR3: CASSYRSARSYNEQFF
D: TRBD1; V: TRBV29-1; size: many; J: TRBJ2-7; DNA: TGCAGCGTTGGGATTCGGGACAGGGGAGTAGGTACCTACGAGCAGTACTTC; CDR3: CSVGIRDRGVGTYEQYF
D: .; V: TRBV7-3; size: few; J: TRBJ2-1; DNA: TGTGCCAGCAGCTTATTCCGGGGGCGCGAGCAGTTCTTC; CDR3: CASSLFRGREQFF
D: TRBD1; V: TRBV28; size: .; J: TRBJ2-5; DNA: TGTGCCAGCGAAGGCCCAGGGGGCTATGAGACCCAGTACTTC; CDR3: CASEGPGGYETQYF
D: .; V: TRBV28; size: .; J: TRBJ2-3; DNA: TGTGCCAGCACTCCTGGGGGGACAGATACGCGGTATTTT; CDR3: CASTPGGTDTRYF
D: TRBD2; V: TRBV2; size: many; J: TRBJ2-7; DNA: TGTGCCAGCAGTAAGCGGGAGGGCCTCTTTGAGCAGTACTTC; CDR3: CASSKREGLFEQYF
D: TRBD1; V: TRBV3-1; size: few; J: TRBJ1-2; DNA: TGTGCCAGCAGCCCTTCCTATCTGGGACAGGGTGCCTATGGCTACACCTTC; CDR3: CASSPSYLGQGAYGYTF
D: TRBD2; V: TRBV18; size: few; J: TRBJ2-5; DNA: TGTGCCAGCTCACCACGGGAGGGAGCAGAGACCCAGTACTTC; CDR3: CASSPREGAETQYF
D: TRBD2; V: TRBV6-5; size: few; J: TRBJ2-7; DNA: TGTGCCAGCAGTTACTATCTAGCGGGAGTTAGCTACGAGCAGTACTTC; CDR3: CASSYYLAGVSYEQYF
D: TRBD2; V: TRBV28; size: .; J: TRBJ2-1; DNA: TGTGCCAGCACCGATTCTCGACTAGCGGGACCTTTCTACAATGAGCAGTTCTTC; CDR3: CASTDSRLAGPFYNEQFF
D: TRBD2; V: TRBV7-2; size: few; J: TRBJ2-3; DNA: TGTGCCAGCAGCTTGAGGAGCGGGATCACAGATACGCAGTATTTT; CDR3: CASSLRSGITDTQYF
D: .; V: TRBV18; size: .; J: TRBJ2-7; DNA: TGTGCCAGCTCACCCCGGGGGGACAGGAACTCCTACGAGCAGTACTTC; CDR3: CASSPRGDRNSYEQYF
D: .; V: TRBV4-3; size: once; J: TRBJ1-3; DNA: TGCGCCAGCAGCCAGGAGGTCGTAGGCGGAAACACCATATATTTT; CDR3: CASSQEVVGGNTIYF
D: .; V: TRBV7-2; size: few; J: TRBJ2-7; DNA: TGTGCCAGCAGGCCGTGGGACATCTTATCCTACGAGCAGTACTTC; CDR3: CASRPWDILSYEQYF
D: .; V: TRBV15; size: .; J: TRBJ2-2; DNA: TGTGCCACCAGCCCCTCGGCCGGGAACACCGGGGAGCTGTTTTTT; CDR3: CATSPSAGNTGELFF
D: TRBD2; V: TRBV5-6; size: once; J: TRBJ2-5; DNA: TGTGCCAGCAGCCTCCTGACTAGCGACCAAGAGACCCAGTACTTC; CDR3: CASSLLTSDQETQYF
D: .; V: TRBV4-1; size: few; J: TRBJ2-1; DNA: TGCGCCAGCAGCCAAGATCATGGAGCGAATGAGCAGTTCTTC; CDR3: CASSQDHGANEQFF
D: TRBD1; V: TRBV20-1; size: few; J: TRBJ1-1; DNA: TGCAGTGCTAGAGAGGGACAGGGGGCATGGAGGTTCTTT; CDR3: CSAREGQGAWRFF
D: TRBD2; V: TRBV6-1; size: .; J: TRBJ2-1; DNA: TGTGCCAGCAGCCAGATAGCGGGAGGGCCTTACAATGAGCAGTTCTTC; CDR3: CASSQIAGGPYNEQFF
D: TRBD1; V: TRBV4-3; size: .; J: TRBJ1-2; DNA: TGCGCCAGCAGCCAAGGGGGGCTTGCGGGACAGAACTATGGCTACACCTTC; CDR3: CASSQGGLAGQNYGYTF
D: .; V: TRBV7-8; size: few; J: TRBJ2-2; DNA: TGTGCCAGCAGCTTAACGGGGCAGACCACCGGGGAGCTGTTTTTT; CDR3: CASSLTGQTTGELFF
D: TRBD2; V: TRBV9; size: .; J: TRBJ2-5; DNA: TGTGCCAGCAGCACAGGACTAGCGGGAGCTGAGACCCAGTACTTC; CDR3: CASSTGLAGAETQYF
D: .; V: TRBV7-3; size: .; J: TRBJ1-5; DNA: TGTGCCAACAAAGCACGGGGTCCCCATCAGCCCCAGCATTTT; CDR3: CANKARGPHQPQHF
D: TRBD1; V: TRBV6-5; size: .; J: TRBJ1-5; DNA: TGTGCCAGCAGTTACGGCACAGGGGCCCAGCCCCAGCATTTT; CDR3: CASSYGTGAQPQHF
D: TRBD2; V: TRBV6-1; size: .; J: TRBJ2-1; DNA: TGTGCCAGCAGAAACATTGGACTAGCGGGAGGGCCAAGCAATGAGCAGTTCTTC; CDR3: CASRNIGLAGGPSNEQFF
D: .; V: TRBV29-1; size: .; J: TRBJ2-4; DNA: TGCAGCGCAACTTCTTGGGACGGGGGTGTCAAAAACATTCAGTACTTC; CDR3: CSATSWDGGVKNIQYF
D: .; V: TRBV7-9; size: .; J: TRBJ1-3; DNA: TGTGCCAGCACCGGAACTGGCTCTGGAAACACCATATATTTT; CDR3: CASTGTGSGNTIYF
D: .; V: TRBV21-1; size: few; J: TRBJ2-4; DNA: TGTGCCAGCAGCAAAGGGATTCCTAGCGGGAGGGCCAGCGACATTCAGTACTTC; CDR3: CASSKGIPSGRASDIQYF
D: .; V: TRBV16; size: many; J: TRBJ1-1; DNA: TGTGCCAGCGGCATACAGGAGAACACTGAAGCTTTCTTT; CDR3: CASGIQENTEAFF
D: TRBD1; V: TRBV20-1; size: few; J: TRBJ2-5; DNA: TGCAGTGCTAGCGATGGGACAGGGTTAGAGACCCAGTACTTC; CDR3: CSASDGTGLETQYF
D: TRBD2; V: TRBV7-2; size: .; J: TRBJ2-7; DNA: TGTGCCAGCAGCTTAGTCCCTAGCGGGGGTAGCTCCTACGAGCAGTACTTC; CDR3: CASSLVPSGGSSYEQYF
D: TRBD2; V: TRBV30; size: many; J: TRBJ2-1; DNA: TGTGCCTGGAGTTTTGGGACTAGCGGGAGGGTAAATGAGCAGTTCTTC; CDR3: CAWSFGTSGRVNEQFF
D: .; V: TRBV7-2; size: .; J: TRBJ2-1; DNA: TGTGCCAGCAGCCCGGACAGATCCTACAATGAGCAGTTCTTC; CDR3: CASSPDRSYNEQFF